Listed below are T cell receptor beta chains from one sample, sequenced in a study of T-cell reconstitution after alpha-beta-depleted transplantation in children. TCRdb reprocessed the PCR reads with MiXCR, giving one entry per CDR3 protein. The table records a few hundred thousand distinct CDR3 sequences, more than 7.5% of them present only once. The sample was PBMCs from the stem cell graft donor, taken from the stem cell graft. These TCRs come from a human donor who donated a stem cell graft to a child with SCID. Each CDR3 is given with its conserved first and last residue. Each record gives: clone size, D gene, J gene, V gene, CDR3 DNA, CDR3 protein. The D gene is left open where the match is weak. Clone size is not always given. Where it is, it says once, few, many or a class for expanded clones.

>many|.|TRBJ2-1|TRBV10-3
TGTGCCATCAGGGTGCGGAGATCCTACAATGAGCAGTTCTTC
CAIRVRRSYNEQFF
>many|TRBD1|TRBJ2-4|TRBV12-3/TRBV12-4
TGTGCCAGCAGCCCGGGACAGGGAACAAACATTCAGTACTTC
CASSPGQGTNIQYF
>many|.|TRBJ2-1|TRBV9
TGTGCCAGCAGCGTAGGGAGGGGGGGCCATGAGCAGTTCTTC
CASSVGRGGHEQFF
>few|TRBD2|TRBJ2-2|TRBV19
TGTGCCAGTAGTAGAGCTAGCGGGGGGCCTAACACCGGGGAGCTGTTTTTT
CASSRASGGPNTGELFF
>.|.|TRBJ2-7|TRBV30
TGTGCCTGGAGTGTGGGGCCCTACGAGCAGTACTTC
CAWSVGPYEQYF
>many|TRBD1|TRBJ1-5|TRBV24-1
TGTGCCACCAGTGACCACGGACAGGGTGCGGATCAGCCCCAGCATTTT
CATSDHGQGADQPQHF
>many|.|TRBJ2-7|TRBV29-1
TGCAGCGTTGCAGGGAGTACCGTTTCCTACGAGCAGTACTTC
CSVAGSTVSYEQYF
>many|.|TRBJ1-1|TRBV28
TGTGCCAGCAGTCAATACGGGGGGCTGAACACTGAAGCTTTCTTT
CASSQYGGLNTEAFF
>many|.|TRBJ2-2|TRBV28
TGTGCCACCGAGAACACCGGGGAGCTGTTTTTT
CATENTGELFF
>few|.|TRBJ2-3|TRBV5-1
TGCGCCAGCAGCTTGTACGCGGCGGGGGCTAGCACAGATACGCAGTATTTT
CASSLYAAGASTDTQYF
>.|.|TRBJ2-2|TRBV7-7
TGTGCCAGCAGTCAAACTTCGCGAGCCGGGGAGCTGTTTTTT
CASSQTSRAGELFF
>.|.|TRBJ1-4|TRBV27
TGTGCCAGCAGCCCGAATATTCCCCGGGGGAATGAAAAACTGTTTTTT
CASSPNIPRGNEKLFF
>many|TRBD2|TRBJ2-3|TRBV2
TGTGCCAGCAGTCCTAGCGGGGGGTTCCGGGATACGCAGTATTTT
CASSPSGGFRDTQYF
>.|.|TRBJ2-2|TRBV20-1
TGCAGTGCTAGAGATACGCCCAGGCACGCCGGGGAGCTGTTTTTT
CSARDTPRHAGELFF
>many|.|TRBJ1-1|TRBV6-6
TGTGCCAGCAGTTACTTTGGGAACACTGAAGCTTTCTTT
CASSYFGNTEAFF
>many|.|TRBJ1-2|TRBV20-1
TGCAGTGCTGGATCGACACGGGCGGGTGGCTACACCTTC
CSAGSTRAGGYTF
>many|.|TRBJ2-3|TRBV5-1
TGCGCCAGCAGCTCAGGGACGGCCCGGGGAGTGGATACGCAGTATTTT
CASSSGTARGVDTQYF
>many|.|TRBJ1-5|TRBV7-2
TGTGCCAGCACGAGTAGCAATCAGCCCCAGCATTTT
CASTSSNQPQHF
>many|.|TRBJ1-1|TRBV7-9
TGTGCCAGCAGCCTGGAGACAGCGTTGAACACTGAAGCTTTCTTT
CASSLETALNTEAFF
>many|.|TRBJ2-2|TRBV12-3/TRBV12-4
TGTGCCAGCAGTTTCGGAGGTGCTGGGACCGGGGAGCTGTTTTTT
CASSFGGAGTGELFF
>.|TRBD1|TRBJ2-1|TRBV7-8
TGTGCCAGCAGCACCCGGGTAGGGGGCTTATACAATGAGCAGTTCTTC
CASSTRVGGLYNEQFF
>many|TRBD1|TRBJ1-4|TRBV9
TGTGCCAGCAGCGTCGGGACAGCAACTAATGAAAAACTGTTTTTT
CASSVGTATNEKLFF
>many|.|TRBJ2-1|TRBV9
TGTGCCAGCAGCGTTAGCCAGGCCAATGAGCAGTTCTTC
CASSVSQANEQFF
>.|.|TRBJ1-4|TRBV18
TGTGCCAGCTCACCGCTCTCTCCAGGGCCGGATGCAACTAATGAAAAACTGTTTTTT
CASSPLSPGPDATNEKLFF
>many|.|TRBJ1-2|TRBV12-3/TRBV12-4
TGTGCCAGCAGTTTGGGGCCCCGGTGGGGCTACACCTTC
CASSLGPRWGYTF
>.|.|TRBJ1-3|TRBV7-2
TGTGCCAGCAGCTTACAAGGGGAGGGAAACACCATATATTTT
CASSLQGEGNTIYF
>.|.|TRBJ2-1|TRBV5-1
TGCGCCAGCAGCTTTCTCGGGGGCCAAAACAATGAGCAGTTCTTC
CASSFLGGQNNEQFF
>few|TRBD2|TRBJ2-1|TRBV11-2
TGTGCCAGCAGCCCCGGGGGGGCCTTCCACAATGAGCAGTTCTTC
CASSPGGAFHNEQFF
>many|.|TRBJ1-2|TRBV12-3/TRBV12-4
TGTGCCAGCAGGCCCGGGACAAGGGATGGCTACACCTTC
CASRPGTRDGYTF
>.|.|TRBJ1-2|TRBV6-1
TGTGCCAGCAGTGAACAAGCCAGCATTCGCACCTTC
CASSEQASIRTF
>many|TRBD1|TRBJ1-1|TRBV2
TGTGCCAGCAAGAAGGACAGGGGGACTGAAGCTTTCTTT
CASKKDRGTEAFF